The clone carrying this TCR beta chain was seen a few times. What it binds is not known. This sample is drawn from a study of cytotoxic CD8 clonotypes in ibrutinib-treated CLL. The wider study: The patient breakdown showed more than 9 relapsed/refractory and around 16 treatment-naive cases, with 17 IGHV unmutated. Response was recorded as partial in some 24 patients and complete in 2; at median roughly 63 months, approximately 14 remained remitted and some 12 had progressed. With a range of 6 to 36, the median treatment time before response samples were taken was over 9 months.

General study results and limits: Different sampling times were used for sustained-remission and progressing patients.

Germline CDR1 and CDR2: MRHNA and SNTAGT. The V and J ends lost 2 bases and 3 bases respectively, with 8 bases between them. This CDR3 is built from 13 residues. The assay was immunoSEQ multiplex PCR, and TCRdb's table has in-frame clones only and misses some. Among 110,000 or so clones listed, roughly 57% were seen once. V gene TRBV6-4 combines with J gene TRBJ2-7; D call uncertain. The starting material was PBMCs, obtained after 24 months of ibrutinib treatment. The clonotype originates from a human donor with chronic lymphocytic leukemia. CDR3 sequence reads: CASSDGIGYEQYF. CDR3 in DNA: TGTGCCAGCAGTGACGGAATCGGCTACGAGCAGTACTTC.